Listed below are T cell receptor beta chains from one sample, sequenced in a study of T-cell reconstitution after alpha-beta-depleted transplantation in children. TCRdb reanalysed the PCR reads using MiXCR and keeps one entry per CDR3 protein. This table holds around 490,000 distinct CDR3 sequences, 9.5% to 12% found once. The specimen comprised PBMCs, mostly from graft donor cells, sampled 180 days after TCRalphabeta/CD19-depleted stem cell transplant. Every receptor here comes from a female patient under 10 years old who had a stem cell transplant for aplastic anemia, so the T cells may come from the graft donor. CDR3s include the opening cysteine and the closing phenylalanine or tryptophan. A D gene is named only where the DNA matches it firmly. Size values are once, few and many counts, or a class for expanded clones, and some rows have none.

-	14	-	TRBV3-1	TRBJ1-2	TGTGCCAGCAGCCCCGGGACGAAGAACTATGGCTACACCTTC	CASSPGTKNYGYTF
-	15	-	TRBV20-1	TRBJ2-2	TGCAGTGCTGCACAGGGCGCCCGGGGGACCGGGGAGCTGTTTTTT	CSAAQGARGTGELFF
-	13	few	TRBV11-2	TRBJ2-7	TGTGCCAGCAGCTTGGGCTACTTATACGAGCAGTACTTC	CASSLGYLYEQYF
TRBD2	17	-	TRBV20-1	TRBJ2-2	TGCAGTGCTAGGTCTAGCGGAGCACCTTCGAACACCGGGGAGCTGTTTTTT	CSARSSGAPSNTGELFF
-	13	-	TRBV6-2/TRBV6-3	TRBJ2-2	TGTGCCAGCACTGACCTGGTGACCCGGGAGCTGTTTTTT	CASTDLVTRELFF
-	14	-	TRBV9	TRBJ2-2	TGTGCCAGCAGGCGGGGCCGGGACACCGGGGAGCTGTTTTTT	CASRRGRDTGELFF
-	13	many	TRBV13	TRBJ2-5	TGTGCCAGCAGCTCCGACAGCCAAGAGACCCAGTACTTC	CASSSDSQETQYF
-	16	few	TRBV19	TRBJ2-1	TGTGCCAGTAGTTGGGTCGGGTTGAGCTCCTACAATGAGCAGTTCTTC	CASSWVGLSSYNEQFF
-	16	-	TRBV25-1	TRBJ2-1	TGTGCCAGCAGTGAATACCCGGGTAGCTCCTACAATGAGCAGTTCTTC	CASSEYPGSSYNEQFF
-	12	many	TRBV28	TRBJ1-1	TGTGCCAGCAGGGGGGTGAACACTGAAGCTTTCTTT	CASRGVNTEAFF
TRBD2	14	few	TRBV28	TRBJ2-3	TGTGCCAGCAGACTAGCGGGAGCCACAGATACGCAGTATTTT	CASRLAGATDTQYF
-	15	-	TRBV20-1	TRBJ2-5	TGCAGTGCTACAACTAGCCTACTAGTCTTAGAGACCCAGTACTTC	CSATTSLLVLETQYF
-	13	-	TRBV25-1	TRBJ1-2	TGTGCCAGCAGTCCACAGGGTCACTATGGCTACACCTTC	CASSPQGHYGYTF
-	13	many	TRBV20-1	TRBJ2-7	TGCAGTGCTAGAGGTGGCAGAACCTACGAGCAGTACTTC	CSARGGRTYEQYF
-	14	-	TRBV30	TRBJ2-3	TGTGCCTGGAGTGTCAGCTATAGCACAGATACGCAGTATTTT	CAWSVSYSTDTQYF
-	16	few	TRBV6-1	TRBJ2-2	TGTGCCAGCAGCCCCCGGGGCAGCGCGAACACCGGGGAGCTGTTTTTT	CASSPRGSANTGELFF
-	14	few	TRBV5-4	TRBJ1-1	TGTGCCAGCAGTCCCACGGGGGGCGGCACTGAAGCTTTCTTT	CASSPTGGGTEAFF
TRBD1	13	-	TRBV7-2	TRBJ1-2	TGTGCCAGCATCTCGACAGGGAGGCATGGCTACACCTTC	CASISTGRHGYTF